The 28 T cell receptor beta chains presented below share a single source sample, sequenced in a study of cytomegalovirus exposure and HLA in healthy donors. PCR employed 60 Vbeta and 13 Jbeta primers. Libraries were prepared by immunoSEQ multiplex PCR; TCRdb keeps only in-frame clonotypes and omits some of them. The sample records roughly 150,000 clones, 82% being singletons. Sample: PBMCs. Receptor source: a male donor in good health and CMV-seronegative.

This chain links TRBV7-9 with TRBJ2-3; D call uncertain. Germline-derived CDR1 and CDR2 are SEHNR and FQNEAQ (reference sequence). The V gene lost 4 bases and the J gene lost 4 bases, with 9 bases spanning the gap. This CDR3 has 13 residues. The CDR3 DNA reads TGTGCCAGCAGCTGGATCCAGGCAGATACGCAGTATTTT. Translation gives CASSWIQADTQYF.

The CDR3 spells CASSIFRGLFHEQYF. CDR3 coding DNA: TGTGCCAGCAGTATCTTCAGGGGGTTGTTCCACGAGCAGTACTTC. The V gene is TRBV28, the J gene TRBJ2-7; 7 bases match TRBD1. Germline CDR1 and CDR2: MDHEN and SYDVKM. The V segment lost 5 bases and the J segment 5 bases; nucleotides outside the gene matches: 12. This CDR3 comprises 15 residues.

V is TRBV6-5 and J is TRBJ2-7; D may be TRBD2 (6 bases). The CDR3 consists of 15 residues. Trimming stripped 0 bases from V and 4 bases from J, with 13 bases between. Germline CDR1 and CDR2: MNHEY and SVGAGI. In nucleotides, the CDR3 is TGTGCCAGCAGTTACTCGAGTAGCGGAGCTTACGAGCAGTACTTC. Translation gives CASSYSSSGAYEQYF.

The chain has TRBV11-3 and TRBJ2-2; D perhaps matches TRBD2 (5 bases). Germline CDR1 SGHNT, CDR2 YENEEA. V lost 9 bases and J lost 1, with 12 bases in between. This CDR3 contains 14 residues. This CDR3 is CASEDGKNTGELFF. CDR3 in DNA: TGTGCCAGTGAGGACGGGAAGAACACCGGGGAGCTGTTTTTT.

V gene TRBV4-3 combines with J gene TRBJ2-1, with 9 bases lining up with TRBD1. The CDR3 spans 16 residues. CDR1 LGHNA and CDR2 YSLEER come from the germline V gene. V lost 2 bases, J lost 9 bases, and 11 bases stayed unmatched. The CDR3 nucleotides read TGCGCCAGCAGCCAACTTACCGGGGGACAGGGCCGTGAGCAGTTCTTC. Amino acid sequence: CASSQLTGGQGREQFF.

The V call is TRBV7-2, the J call TRBJ2-2; 10 bases fit TRBD2. Looked up from germline, CDR1 is SGHTA and CDR2 is FQGNSA. V lost 2 bases to trimming and J lost 7 bases; unmatched junction nucleotides: 4. CDR3 length: 15 amino acids. The CDR3 here is CASSLRLAGVGELFF. The CDR3 DNA reads as TGTGCCAGCAGCTTAAGGCTAGCGGGAGTCGGGGAGCTGTTTTTT.

As regards this clone: Within the sample, other DNA sequences also encode this same CDR3. The V call is TRBV27, the J call TRBJ2-7; TRBD2 aligns across 9 bases. V lost 0 bases to trimming and J lost 1 base; unmatched junction nucleotides: 1. Germline CDR1 MNHEY, CDR2 SMNVEV (reference sequence). This CDR3 has 15 amino acids. CDR3 in amino acids: CASSLSAGGSYEQYF. The CDR3 DNA sequence: TGTGCCAGCAGTTTATCAGCGGGAGGTTCCTACGAGCAGTACTTC.

The chain is built from TRBV27 and TRBJ2-3; 7 bases agree with TRBD2. This CDR3 has 12 amino acids. Unmatched junction bases numbered 5, after V lost 8 bases and J lost 6 bases. The V gene's germline CDR1 is MNHEY and CDR2 SMNVEV (reference sequence). The CDR3 spells CASGLVLDTQYF. DNA of the CDR3: TGTGCCAGCGGACTAGTACTTGATACGCAGTATTTT.

The chain is built from TRBV19 and TRBJ2-7; 9 bases align to TRBD2. V shed 6 bases, J shed 3 bases, and the junction held 3 bases outside the gene matches. The CDR3 loop spans 13 amino acids. CDR1 is LNHDA and CDR2 is SQIVND in the germline V gene (reference sequence). The chain's CDR3 is CASRAGGDYEQYF. The CDR3 DNA follows: TGTGCCAGTAGGGCGGGAGGGGACTACGAGCAGTACTTC.

Only a few counts were recorded for this clone. The gene calls are TRBV11-2 and TRBJ2-7; maybe TRBD1 (5 bases). Looked up from germline, CDR1 is SGHAT and CDR2 is FQNNGV. Trimming cost V 0 bases and J 0 bases, with 9 bases left between them. The length of the CDR3 is 15 residues. The CDR3 loop is CASSLDRVISYEQYF. The CDR3 DNA is TGTGCCAGCAGCTTAGACAGGGTGATCTCCTACGAGCAGTACTTC.

The V call is TRBV13, the J call TRBJ2-1; D is unclear. CDR1 and CDR2 (germline): PRHDT, FYEKMQ (reference sequence). The CDR3 runs to 11 residues. V lost 3 bases, J lost 8 bases, and 5 bases lay in between. CDR3 nucleotide sequence: TGTGCCAGCAGCTTCGTTGATGAGCAGTTCTTC. It codes for CASSFVDEQFF.

V and J are TRBV11-2 and TRBJ1-1; D possibly corresponds to TRBD1 (6 bases). This CDR3 is 13 amino acids long. Between the trimmed V and J ends, which lost 5 bases and 10 bases, there was a span of 17 bases. Germline CDR1 is SGHAT and CDR2 is FQNNGV. The CDR3 nucleotides are TGTGCCAGCAGCCTAGGGGAGCAGGGGCTAGCTTTCTTT. Its protein is CASSLGEQGLAFF.

This chain uses TRBV27 with TRBJ2-1; 10 nucleotides line up with TRBD2. This CDR3 comprises 15 residues. J was trimmed by 12 bases and V by 3 bases; bases with no gene match: 11. Germline CDR1 is MNHEY and CDR2 is SMNVEV (reference sequence). CDR3 residues: CASSFGLAGATGQFF. The CDR3 nucleotides are TGTGCCAGCAGTTTCGGGCTAGCGGGGGCCACGGGGCAGTTCTTC.

A note on this clone: The same CDR3 arises from other DNA sequences in this sample as well. The V and J genes are TRBV6-5 and TRBJ2-7, with no clear D. Germline V CDR1 and CDR2: MNHEY, SVGAGI. The CDR3 consists of 11 residues. V lost 0 bases, J lost 6 bases, and 3 bases lay in between. CDR3 sequence: CASSYSREQYF. The CDR3 DNA sequence: TGTGCCAGCAGTTACTCTCGCGAGCAGTACTTC.

The genes are TRBV7-9 and TRBJ2-7; D gene unclear. Germline-derived CDR1 and CDR2 are SEHNR and FQNEAQ (reference sequence). CDR3 length equals 15 residues. V was cut by 5 bases and J by 0 bases, with 14 bases left in between. This chain's CDR3 is CASSAQLLPSYEQYF. For the CDR3, the DNA is TGTGCCAGCAGCGCACAGCTATTGCCCTCCTACGAGCAGTACTTC.

CDR3 in amino acids: CAWGRGLLYKQYF. CDR3 DNA: TGTGCCTGGGGAAGGGGTTTACTCTACAAGCAGTACTTC. V and J are TRBV30 and TRBJ2-5, with a possible D match to TRBD1 (5 bases). The CDR3 sequence is 13 residues long. The germline CDR1 and CDR2 sequences are GTSNPN and SVGIG (reference sequence). Between the trimmed V and J ends, which lost 5 bases and 11 bases, there was a span of 21 bases.

J is TRBJ2-3 and V is TRBV19; 8 bases agree with TRBD1. V shed 8 bases, J shed 6 bases, and the junction held 13 bases outside the gene matches. CDR1 is LNHDA, CDR2 SQIVND, per germline (reference sequence). The CDR3 spans 15 residues. The CDR3 spells CASQGAGNRLDTQYF. CDR3 DNA sequence: TGTGCCAGTCAGGGGGCAGGGAATAGGCTGGATACGCAGTATTTT.

The J gene is TRBJ2-7, the V gene TRBV18; unclear D gene. V shed 4 bases and J shed 5 bases, with 9 bases lying between them. This CDR3 comprises 12 residues. CDR1 is KGHSH, CDR2 LQKENI, per germline. The DNA for the CDR3 is TGTGCCAGCTCACAGGTGGGCCACGAGCAGTACTTC. Protein sequence: CASSQVGHEQYF.

A single count supports this clone. This chain links TRBV18 with TRBJ2-7; TRBD2 matches at 7 bases. Per the germline V gene, CDR1 is KGHSH and CDR2 is LQKENI. CDR3 length: 15 amino acids. With V trimmed by 3 bases and J by 0 bases, 5 bases remained unmatched. The CDR3 region has the DNA TGTGCCAGCTCACCGCAGCGGGGTGACTCCTACGAGCAGTACTTC. Protein: CASSPQRGDSYEQYF.

The chain uses TRBV11-2 and TRBJ2-7, with D unresolved. In germline, CDR1 is SGHAT, CDR2 FQNNGV. There are 14 residues in the CDR3. V was trimmed by 0 bases and J by 6 bases, leaving 12 bases between them. The CDR3 sequence: CASSLEALPTEQYF. The CDR3 nucleotides are TGTGCCAGCAGCTTAGAAGCCCTCCCAACCGAGCAGTACTTC.

The chain is built from TRBV27 and TRBJ2-2; 7 positions agree with TRBD2. The trim removed 3 bases at V and 6 bases at J, leaving 1 base unmatched. Germline-derived CDR1 and CDR2 are MNHEY and SMNVEV (reference sequence). The CDR3 runs to 13 residues. The CDR3 DNA reads as TGTGCCAGCAGTTTCCTAGCGGCCGGGGAGCTGTTTTTT. Its translation: CASSFLAAGELFF.

The chain uses TRBV27 and TRBJ2-5, with 13 bases fitting TRBD2. This CDR3 has 15 residues. Germline V lookup: CDR1 MNHEY, CDR2 SMNVEV (reference sequence). V dropped 6 bases and J dropped 9; count of bases not matched to a gene: 10. CDR3 DNA sequence: TGTGCCAGCAGATCACTAGCGGGAGGGTCTCAGTCCCAGTACTTC. Encoded protein: CASRSLAGGSQSQYF.

V is TRBV2 and J is TRBJ1-1; D not certain. In germline, CDR1 is SNHLY, CDR2 FYNNEI. V was cut by 6 bases and J by 2 bases, with 13 bases left in between. This CDR3 spans 14 amino acids. CDR3 sequence: CASSKRGGNTEAFF. CDR3 sequence (DNA): TGTGCCAGCAGCAAGAGAGGAGGTAACACTGAAGCTTTCTTT.

CDR3 in amino acids: CASSDGMTSGTYEQYF. CDR3 DNA sequence: TGTGCCAGCAGCGACGGAATGACTAGCGGGACCTACGAGCAGTACTTC. J is TRBJ2-7 and V is TRBV7-6; 11 bases agree with TRBD2. The V and J ends lost 5 bases and 2 bases, in that order; junction bases with no gene match: 8. The germline CDR1 and CDR2 sequences are SGHVS and FNYEAQ. This CDR3 has 16 amino acids.

The rearrangement joins TRBV13 to TRBJ2-5, with 7 bases aligning to TRBD2. Per the germline V gene, CDR1 is PRHDT and CDR2 is FYEKMQ (reference sequence). CDR3 size: 16 residues. J was trimmed by 5 bases and V by 6 bases; bases with no gene match: 15. CDR3 loop: CASRESLAGASETQYF. The CDR3 DNA is TGTGCCAGCAGGGAATCTTTGGCGGGAGCATCGGAGACCCAGTACTTC.

The rearrangement links TRBV27 to TRBJ2-7; 8 bases fit TRBD1. Trimming cost V 7 bases and J 1 base; bases outside gene matches: 3. The germline V gene has CDR1 MNHEY and CDR2 SMNVEV (reference sequence). CDR3 length: 13 amino acids. CDR3 sequence reads: CASTGQESYEQYF. DNA for the CDR3: TGTGCCAGCACGGGACAGGAGTCCTACGAGCAGTACTTC.

The rearrangement joins TRBV5-1 to TRBJ2-1; D is perhaps TRBD1 (5 bases). V lost 0 bases, J lost 8 bases, and 15 bases lay in between. From germline, CDR1 is SGHRS and CDR2 YFSETQ. This CDR3 has 15 amino acids. The CDR3 DNA sequence: TGCGCCAGCAGCTTGGCAACAGGAAGGGGCGATGAGCAGTTCTTC. It is translated as CASSLATGRGDEQFF.

The chain carries TRBV30 and TRBJ2-5, with a possible D match to TRBD2 (6 bases). The germline V gene encodes CDR1 GTSNPN and CDR2 SVGIG (reference sequence). CDR3 length: 16 residues. The ends were cut back, 3 bases at V and 3 bases at J, with 20 bases in the middle. The DNA for the CDR3 is TGTGCCTGGAGCGGAGCCCTTTTTAGCGGAAAAGAGACCCAGTACTTC. It translates to CAWSGALFSGKETQYF.